The 22 T cell receptor beta chains given below trace back to one sample, sequenced in a study of cytomegalovirus exposure and HLA in healthy donors. Assay: immunoSEQ multiplex PCR; the TCRdb copy retains only in-frame clones and omits some. The sample shows about 150,000 clones, approximately 86% of them seen only once. The sequenced material came from PBMCs. The receptors here all came from a man younger than 30 in good health and CMV-seropositive.

The J gene is TRBJ1-1, the V gene TRBV11-2; 10 positions agree with TRBD1. The CDR3 sequence is 14 residues long. The germline gives CDR1 SGHAT, CDR2 FQNNGV. Trimming removed 4 bases from V and 8 bases from J; junction bases left unmatched: 7. CDR3 in DNA: TGTGCCAGCAGCTCTGGCGGGACAGGGGTAGAAGCTTTCTTT. Its translation: CASSSGGTGVEAFF.

J is TRBJ1-1 and V is TRBV6-5, with TRBD1 identical over 8 bases. The length of the CDR3 is 13 residues. Losses at the gene ends were 6 bases for V and 5 bases for J; bases not matched to a gene: 5. Germline CDR1 reads MNHEY; CDR2 reads SVGAGI. The CDR3 sequence is CASRDRVGTEAFF. The CDR3 DNA sequence: TGTGCCAGCAGGGACAGGGTCGGGACTGAAGCTTTCTTT.

V gene TRBV19 combines with J gene TRBJ1-1, with a possible D match to TRBD1 (6 bases). Germline CDR1 is LNHDA and CDR2 is SQIVND (reference sequence). CDR3 length: 18 amino acids. Trimming shortened V by 1 base and J by 3 bases, and 21 bases separated the two germline ends. The CDR3 reads CASSIVRGGETAHTEAFF. The CDR3 DNA reads TGTGCCAGTAGTATAGTAAGAGGGGGGGAGACGGCGCACACTGAAGCTTTCTTT.

The chain joins TRBV7-9 to TRBJ2-2, with TRBD1 matching 7 bases. V lost 1 base and J lost 4; bases outside the gene matches: 12. The CDR3 sequence is 18 residues long. Germline values: CDR1 SEHNR, CDR2 FQNEAQ (reference sequence). This CDR3 is CASSLVRYQGVSTGELFF. The CDR3 DNA follows: TGTGCCAGCAGCTTAGTTCGTTACCAGGGGGTGAGCACCGGGGAGCTGTTTTTT.

This chain connects TRBV9 to TRBJ2-7; 8 bases align to TRBD1. Looked up from germline, CDR1 is SGDLS and CDR2 is YYNGEE. This CDR3 has 16 residues. The V and J ends lost 1 base and 4 bases, in that order; junction bases with no gene match: 10. CDR3 nucleotides: TGTGCCAGCAGCGTATCTCTCGGACAGGGAACTTACGAGCAGTACTTC. Translation: CASSVSLGQGTYEQYF.

This rearrangement joins TRBV10-2 to TRBJ1-1; tentative D call: TRBD1 (6 bases). Germline CDR1 and CDR2: WSHSY and SAAADI. The CDR3 loop spans 14 amino acids. The V end was cut by 5 bases, the J end by 2 bases, with 12 bases between. The CDR3 protein is CASSRGTPNTEAFF. The CDR3 DNA sequence: TGCGCCAGCAGTAGGGGGACCCCAAACACTGAAGCTTTCTTT.

V and J are TRBV10-3 and TRBJ2-1; no firm D call. Deletions cut 4 bases from V and 8 bases from J, with 6 bases between. The CDR3 spans 11 residues. CDR1 is ENHRY, CDR2 SYGVKD, per germline. CDR3 region: CAISVSDEQFF. CDR3 DNA sequence: TGTGCCATCAGTGTATCCGATGAGCAGTTCTTC.

The sample holds one count of this clone. The V gene is TRBV7-3, the J gene TRBJ1-4, with a tentative D call TRBD1 (6 bases). The V gene lost 0 bases and the J gene lost 3 bases, with 8 bases spanning the gap. CDR1 is SGHTA and CDR2 is FQGTGA in the germline V gene. This CDR3 region has 15 residues. The CDR3 DNA follows: TGTGCCAGCAGCTTAACGGGGGCCGCTAATGAAAAACTGTTTTTT. As protein: CASSLTGAANEKLFF. Full variable domain (remainder filled in from reference TRBV7-3 and TRBJ1-4): GAGVSQTPSNKVTEKGKYVELRCDPISGHTALYWYRQSLGQGPEFLIYFQGTGAADDSGLPNDRFFAVRPEGSVSTLKIQRTERGDSAVYLCASSLTGAANEKLFFGSGTQLSVL.

V usage is TRBV10-2 and J usage is TRBJ1-5; 7 bases match TRBD1. CDR1 WSHSY and CDR2 SAAADI come from the germline V gene. Losses at the gene ends were 6 bases for V and 3 bases for J; bases not matched to a gene: 5. The CDR3 sequence is 14 residues long. The CDR3 protein is CASRRTGLNQPQHF. In DNA form, the CDR3 reads TGCGCCAGCAGGAGGACAGGCCTCAATCAGCCCCAGCATTTT.

The chain links TRBV7-9 to TRBJ2-3; perhaps TRBD2 as D (5 bases). This CDR3 has 15 residues. The V and J ends lost 5 bases and 4 bases respectively, with 16 bases between them. CDR1 SEHNR and CDR2 FQNEAQ come from the germline V gene (reference sequence). CDR3 region: CASSLPPASPDTQYF. The CDR3 DNA is TGTGCCAGCAGCCTGCCCCCGGCTAGCCCAGATACGCAGTATTTT.

The V gene is TRBV6-1, the J gene TRBJ2-1, with D maybe TRBD2 (5 bases). V gave up 8 bases and J gave up 7 bases, with 15 bases separating them. Germline V gives CDR1 MNHNS, CDR2 SASEGT. The CDR3 length is 13 residues. CDR3 amino acids: CASRTSSGNEQFF. The CDR3 region has the DNA TGTGCCAGCCGGACGAGCTCGGGAAATGAGCAGTTCTTC.

The chain couples TRBV6-4 to TRBJ1-1; 7 bases agree with TRBD1. The ends lost 6 bases at V and 1 base at J; junction bases unmatched: 5. This CDR3 contains 14 residues. Germline loops: CDR1 MRHNA, CDR2 SNTAGT. The CDR3 protein is CASRAWTGNTEAFF. DNA of the CDR3: TGTGCCAGCAGGGCTTGGACAGGGAACACTGAAGCTTTCTTT.

This chain connects TRBV4-3 to TRBJ2-1; D not certain. V was cut by 2 bases and J by 10 bases, with 15 bases left in between. Germline lookup yields CDR1 LGHNA and CDR2 YSLEER. This CDR3 contains 14 residues. The CDR3 here is CASSQSSASSEQFF. Written as DNA, the CDR3 is TGCGCCAGCAGCCAATCCAGCGCTTCCAGCGAGCAGTTCTTC.

Comments on this clone: The same CDR3 can be traced to other DNA sequences in this sample. This chain uses TRBV9 with TRBJ1-2; D not resolved. Germline V lookup: CDR1 SGDLS, CDR2 YYNGEE. The CDR3 consists of 14 residues. The V and J ends lost 4 bases and 2 bases respectively, with 12 bases between them. CDR3 sequence reads: CASSPRTGNYGYTF. The CDR3 region has the DNA TGTGCCAGCAGCCCGCGGACGGGAAACTATGGCTACACCTTC. The complete variable domain, with remaining parts taken from reference TRBV9 and TRBJ1-2, reads DSGVTQTPKHLITATGQRVTLRCSPRSGDLSVYWYQQSLDQGLQFLIQYYNGEERAKGNILERFSAQQFPDLHSELNLSSLELGDSALYFCASSPRTGNYGYTFGSGTRLTVV.

V is TRBV4-1 and J is TRBJ2-7; maybe TRBD1 (6 bases). TRBJ2-5 explains the end of the DNA better; the J call may be wrong. This CDR3 is built from 14 residues. Per the germline V gene, CDR1 is MGHRA and CDR2 is YSYEKL. CDR3 loop: CASSQPTGRATQYF. For the CDR3, the DNA is TGCGCCAGCAGCCAACCGACAGGACGGGCGACCCAGTACTTC.

The V gene is TRBV7-3, the J gene TRBJ2-5; D is unresolved. Trimming cost V 1 base and J 2 bases, with 5 bases left between them. This CDR3 is built from 13 residues. CDR1 is SGHTA, CDR2 FQGTGA, per germline. The CDR3 here is CASSLNQQETQYF. DNA of the CDR3: TGTGCCAGCAGCTTAAATCAACAAGAGACCCAGTACTTC.

CDR3 sequence: CATSRELGTVEKLFF. As DNA, the CDR3 is TGTGCCACCAGCAGAGAGCTCGGGACTGTTGAAAAACTGTTTTTT. The chain couples TRBV15 to TRBJ1-4; a possible D gene is TRBD1 (5 bases). Germline CDR1 is LNHNV and CDR2 is YYDKDF (reference sequence). Trimming cost V 0 bases and J 7 bases, with 12 bases left between them. The CDR3 sequence is 15 residues long.

The V gene is TRBV5-1, the J gene TRBJ2-2; 8 bases are a match to TRBD2. Germline CDR1 SGHRS, CDR2 YFSETQ. With V trimmed by 4 bases and J by 4 bases, 9 bases remained unmatched. This CDR3 contains 16 residues. The CDR3 region is CASSPQAGVFTGELFF. In DNA form, the CDR3 reads TGCGCCAGCAGCCCCCAAGCGGGAGTGTTCACCGGGGAGCTGTTTTTT.

The rearrangement joins TRBV6-1 to TRBJ1-2, with D unresolved. Trimming took off 2 bases at V and 5 bases at J, with 15 bases between the two ends. This CDR3 region has 15 residues. Germline CDR1 is MNHNS and CDR2 is SASEGT. The CDR3 sequence: CASSERPGSRYGYTF. CDR3 sequence (DNA): TGTGCCAGCAGTGAAAGGCCGGGGTCTCGGTATGGCTACACCTTC.

The chain couples TRBV27 to TRBJ2-7, with D possibly matching TRBD1 (6 bases). The V gene's germline CDR1 is MNHEY and CDR2 SMNVEV (reference sequence). CDR3 length: 15 amino acids. The ends were cut back, 5 bases at V and 1 base at J, with 15 bases in the middle. CDR3 region: CASSPMDSISYEQYF. CDR3 DNA sequence: TGTGCCAGCAGTCCCATGGACAGTATATCCTACGAGCAGTACTTC.

V gene TRBV27 combines with J gene TRBJ1-1; 8 nucleotides line up with TRBD1. CDR3 size: 16 residues. The germline CDR1 and CDR2 sequences are MNHEY and SMNVEV (reference sequence). The J segment lost 1 base and the V segment lost 3 bases, leaving 7 bases of the junction unmatched. In nucleotides, the CDR3 is TGTGCCAGCAGTTTTTCAGGGGGCGGGCAGAACACTGAAGCTTTCTTT. Residues: CASSFSGGGQNTEAFF.

The chain is built from TRBV29-1 and TRBJ2-3; the match to TRBD2 covers 10 bases. J gave up 3 bases and V 5 bases, and 8 bases lay outside the gene matches. Germline V lookup: CDR1 SQVTM, CDR2 ANQGSEA. This CDR3 is built from 15 residues. CDR3 DNA sequence: TGCAGCGTTTACCTGACTAGCGGGCCGACAGATACGCAGTATTTT. Amino acid sequence: CSVYLTSGPTDTQYF.